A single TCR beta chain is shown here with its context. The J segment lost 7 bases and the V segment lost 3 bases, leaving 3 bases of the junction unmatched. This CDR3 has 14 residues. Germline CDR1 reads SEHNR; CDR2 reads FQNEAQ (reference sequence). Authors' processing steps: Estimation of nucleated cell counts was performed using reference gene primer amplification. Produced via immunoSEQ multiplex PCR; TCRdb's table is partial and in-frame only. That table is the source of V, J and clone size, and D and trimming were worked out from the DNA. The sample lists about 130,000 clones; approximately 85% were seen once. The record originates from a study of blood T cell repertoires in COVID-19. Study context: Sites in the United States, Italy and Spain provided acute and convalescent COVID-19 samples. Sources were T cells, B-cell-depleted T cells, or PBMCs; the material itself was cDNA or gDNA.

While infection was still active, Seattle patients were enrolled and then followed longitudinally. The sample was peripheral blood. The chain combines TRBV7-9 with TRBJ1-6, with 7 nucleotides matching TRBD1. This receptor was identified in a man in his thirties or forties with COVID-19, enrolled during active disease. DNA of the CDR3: TGTGCCAGCAGCTTCGACAGGGCGAATTCACCCCTCCACTTT. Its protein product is CASSFDRANSPLHF. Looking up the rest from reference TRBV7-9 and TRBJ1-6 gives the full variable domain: DTGVSQNPRHKITKRGQNVTFRCDPISEHNRLYWYRQTLGQGPEFLTYFQNEAQLEKSRLLSDRFSAERPKGSFSTLEIQRTEQGDSAMYLCASSFDRANSPLHFGNGTRLTVT.